The clone carrying this T cell receptor beta chain was seen ten or more times. The data were obtained in a study of T cells in Graves' hyperthyroidism and ophthalmopathy. Study overall: Peripheral blood sampling occurred at initial diagnosis, before any treatment.

The TCR beta CDR3 regions underwent amplification using RNA transcripts as the source. Initially, a first-round RT-PCR of the TCR CDR3 employed the HTBI primer set. TCRdb itself ran the multiplex PCR reads through MiXCR, one entry per CDR3 protein. The repertoire holds about 260,000 distinct CDR3 sequences, with roughly 22% as singletons. Those patients with uncontrolled infection, other autoimmune disease, pregnancy or lactation were excluded. CDR1 is DFQATT and CDR2 is SNEGSKA in the germline V gene (reference sequence). The CDR3 covers 11 residues. Trimming shortened V by 3 bases and J by 7 bases, and 10 bases separated the two germline ends.

Sequenced: blood. The chain employs TRBV20-1 and TRBJ2-7; D unresolved. The clonotype was recovered from a man aged 25-40 years with Graves' ophthalmopathy. The CDR3 DNA is TGCAGTGCTAGCTCTGGTTTTGAGCAGTACTTC. It encodes CSASSGFEQYF.